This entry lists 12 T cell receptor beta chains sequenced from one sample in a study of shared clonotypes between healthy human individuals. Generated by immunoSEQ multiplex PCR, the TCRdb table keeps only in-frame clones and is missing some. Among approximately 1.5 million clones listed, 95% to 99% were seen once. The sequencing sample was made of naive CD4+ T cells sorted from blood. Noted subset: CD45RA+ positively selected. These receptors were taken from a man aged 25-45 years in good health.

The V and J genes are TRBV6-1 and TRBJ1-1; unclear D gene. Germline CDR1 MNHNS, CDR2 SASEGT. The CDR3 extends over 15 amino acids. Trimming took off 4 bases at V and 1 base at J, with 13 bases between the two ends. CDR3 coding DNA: TGTGCCAGCAGTGTGGGGTTGCGGGAGAACACTGAAGCTTTCTTT. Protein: CASSVGLRENTEAFF.

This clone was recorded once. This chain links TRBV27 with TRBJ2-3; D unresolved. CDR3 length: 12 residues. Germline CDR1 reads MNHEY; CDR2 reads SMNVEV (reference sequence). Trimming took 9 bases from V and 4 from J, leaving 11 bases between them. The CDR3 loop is CASCSRADTQYF. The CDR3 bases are TGTGCCAGTTGCTCTCGGGCAGATACGCAGTATTTT.

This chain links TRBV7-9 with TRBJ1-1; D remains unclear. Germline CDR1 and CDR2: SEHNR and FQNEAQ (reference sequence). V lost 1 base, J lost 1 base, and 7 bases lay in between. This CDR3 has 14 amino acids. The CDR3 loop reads CASSLESKNTEAFF. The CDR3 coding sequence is TGTGCCAGCAGCTTAGAGTCTAAGAACACTGAAGCTTTCTTT.

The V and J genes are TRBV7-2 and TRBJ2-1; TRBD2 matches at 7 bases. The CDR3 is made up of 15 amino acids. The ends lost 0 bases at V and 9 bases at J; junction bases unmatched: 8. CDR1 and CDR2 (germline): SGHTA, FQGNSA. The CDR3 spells CASSLATGGLSEQFF. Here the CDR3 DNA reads TGTGCCAGCAGCTTAGCGACCGGGGGGTTGAGTGAGCAGTTCTTC.

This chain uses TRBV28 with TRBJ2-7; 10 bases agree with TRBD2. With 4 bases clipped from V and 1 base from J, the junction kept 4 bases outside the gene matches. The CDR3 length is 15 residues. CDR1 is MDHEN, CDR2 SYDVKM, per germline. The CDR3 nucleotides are TGTGCCAGCAGTTCTTGGACTAGCGGTTCCTACGAGCAGTACTTC. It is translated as CASSSWTSGSYEQYF. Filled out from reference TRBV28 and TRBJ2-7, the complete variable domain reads DVKVTQSSRYLVKRTGEKVFLECVQDMDHENMFWYRQDPGLGLRLIYFSYDVKMKEKGDIPEGYSVSREKKERFSLILESASTNQTSMYLCASSSWTSGSYEQYFGPGTRLTVT.

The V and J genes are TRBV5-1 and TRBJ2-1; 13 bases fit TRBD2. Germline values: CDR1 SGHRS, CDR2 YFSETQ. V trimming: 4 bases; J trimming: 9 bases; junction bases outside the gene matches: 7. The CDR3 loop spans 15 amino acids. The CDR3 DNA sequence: TGCGCCAGCAGCCAGGGACTAGCGGGATTGTCTGAGCAGTTCTTC. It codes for CASSQGLAGLSEQFF.

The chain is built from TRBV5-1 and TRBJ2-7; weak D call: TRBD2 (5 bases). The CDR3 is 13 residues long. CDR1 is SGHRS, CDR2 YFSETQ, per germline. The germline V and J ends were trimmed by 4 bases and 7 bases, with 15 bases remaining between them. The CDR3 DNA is TGCGCCAGCAGCCCCCAGCGGTTGGGGGAGCAGTACTTC. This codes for CASSPQRLGEQYF.

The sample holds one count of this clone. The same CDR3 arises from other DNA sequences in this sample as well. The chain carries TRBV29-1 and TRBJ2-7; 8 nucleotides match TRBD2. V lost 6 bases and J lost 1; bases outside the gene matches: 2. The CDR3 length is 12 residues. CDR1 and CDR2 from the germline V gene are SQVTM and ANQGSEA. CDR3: CSVGGGSYEQYF. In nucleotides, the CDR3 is TGCAGCGTCGGGGGGGGATCCTACGAGCAGTACTTC.

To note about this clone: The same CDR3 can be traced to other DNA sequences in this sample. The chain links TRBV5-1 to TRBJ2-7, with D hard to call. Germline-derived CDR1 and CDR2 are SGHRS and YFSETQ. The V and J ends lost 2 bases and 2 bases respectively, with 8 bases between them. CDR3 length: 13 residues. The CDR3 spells CASSFDGTYEQYF. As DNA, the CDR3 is TGCGCCAGCAGCTTTGACGGAACCTACGAGCAGTACTTC.

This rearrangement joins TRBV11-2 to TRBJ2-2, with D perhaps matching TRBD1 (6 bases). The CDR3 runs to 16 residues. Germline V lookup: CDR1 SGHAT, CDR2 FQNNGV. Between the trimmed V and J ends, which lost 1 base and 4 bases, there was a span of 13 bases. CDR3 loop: CASSLGQVKVTGELFF. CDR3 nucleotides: TGTGCCAGCAGCTTAGGACAGGTAAAGGTCACCGGGGAGCTGTTTTTT.

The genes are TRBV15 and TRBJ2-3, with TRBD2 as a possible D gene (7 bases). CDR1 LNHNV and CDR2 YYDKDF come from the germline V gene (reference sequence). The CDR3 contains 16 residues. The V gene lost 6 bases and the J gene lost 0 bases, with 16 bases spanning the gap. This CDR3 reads CATRLRGGKSTDTQYF. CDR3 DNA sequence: TGTGCCACCAGGCTTAGGGGGGGGAAAAGCACAGATACGCAGTATTTT.

For the CDR3, the DNA is TGTGCCAGCAGTTCCGCCCCTATTGCCAAAAACATTCAGTACTTC. Its protein product is CASSSAPIAKNIQYF. V gene TRBV5-4 combines with J gene TRBJ2-4, with D uncertain. The CDR3 totals 15 residues. Trimming removed 5 bases at V and 1 base at J, with 13 bases between. Germline V gene sequence: CDR1 SGHNT, CDR2 YYREEE (reference sequence).